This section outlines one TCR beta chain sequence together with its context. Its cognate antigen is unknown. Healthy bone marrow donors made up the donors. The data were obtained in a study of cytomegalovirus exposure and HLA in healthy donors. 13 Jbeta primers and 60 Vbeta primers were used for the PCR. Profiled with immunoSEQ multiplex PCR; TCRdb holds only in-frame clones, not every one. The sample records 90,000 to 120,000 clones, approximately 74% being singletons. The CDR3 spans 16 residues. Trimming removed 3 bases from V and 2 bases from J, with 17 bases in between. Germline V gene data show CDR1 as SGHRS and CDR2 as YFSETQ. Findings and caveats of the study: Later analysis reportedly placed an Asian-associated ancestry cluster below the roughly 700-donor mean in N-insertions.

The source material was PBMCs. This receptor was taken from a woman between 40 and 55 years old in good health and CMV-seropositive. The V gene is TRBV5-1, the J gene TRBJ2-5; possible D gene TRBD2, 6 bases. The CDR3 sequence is CASSSGRGGRQETQYF. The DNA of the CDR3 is TGCGCCAGCAGCTCCGGGCGGGGTGGGAGACAAGAGACCCAGTACTTC.